A single sample gave rise to the 9 T cell receptor beta chains below, sequenced in a study of blood T cell repertoires in COVID-19. The protocol was immunoSEQ multiplex PCR, while the TCRdb copy is restricted to in-frame clones and leaves out a portion. The table includes about 190,000 clones, less than 85% detected once. Sequenced material: PBMCs or T cells enriched from blood (not recorded which). The receptors originated from a woman aged 25 to 39 who had recovered from COVID-19.

This clone appeared a few times. The chain is built from TRBV18 and TRBJ2-7; 7 bases fit TRBD2. CDR3 length: 14 amino acids. The V segment lost 6 bases and the J segment 3 bases; nucleotides outside the gene matches: 8. Germline CDR1 KGHSH, CDR2 LQKENI. CDR3 coding DNA: TGTGCCAGCTCCCCGTACGGGGGGAACTACGAGCAGTACGTC. Protein sequence: CASSPYGGNYEQYV.

The V gene is TRBV19, the J gene TRBJ1-5; tentative D call: TRBD1 (5 bases). This CDR3 has 16 residues. The germline V gene has CDR1 LNHDA and CDR2 SQIVND (reference sequence). Trimming took off 3 bases at V and 6 bases at J, with 18 bases between the two ends. CDR3: CASSIHRGLGTQPQHF. As DNA, the CDR3 is TGTGCCAGTAGTATCCATAGGGGACTCGGAACTCAGCCCCAGCATTTT.

V usage is TRBV28 and J usage is TRBJ2-1; D perhaps matches TRBD1 (7 bases). This CDR3 contains 16 residues. Trimming removed 6 bases at V and 1 base at J, with 16 bases between. Germline V CDR1 and CDR2: MDHEN, SYDVKM. DNA of the CDR3: TGTGCCAGCAGCCCAGGCGGGACAGCATCCTACAATGAGCAGTTCTTC. Encoded protein: CASSPGGTASYNEQFF. Combining the CDR3 with reference TRBV28 and TRBJ2-1 gives the whole variable domain DVKVTQSSRYLVKRTGEKVFLECVQDMDHENMFWYRQDPGLGLRLIYFSYDVKMKEKGDIPEGYSVSREKKERFSLILESASTNQTSMYLCASSPGGTASYNEQFFGPGTRLTVL.

This sequence joins TRBV4-2 and TRBJ1-1; D possibly corresponds to TRBD1 (5 bases). Germline V gives CDR1 LGHNA, CDR2 YNFKEQ. This CDR3 contains 12 residues. The ends were cut back, 4 bases at V and 11 bases at J, with 14 bases in the middle. In nucleotides, the CDR3 is TGTGCCAGCAGCCTCCCCCAGGGTCAGGCTTTCTTT. As protein: CASSLPQGQAFF.

The rearrangement uses TRBV3-1 (or the pseudogene TRBV3-2) and TRBJ2-2, with TRBD1 matching over 9 bases. V lost 5 bases and J lost 9; bases outside the gene matches: 7. The CDR3 totals 14 residues. Germline values: CDR1 LGHDT, CDR2 YNNKEL (reference sequence). The CDR3 reads CASSMTGGSRELFF. DNA of the CDR3: TGTGCCAGCAGCATGACAGGGGGGAGCAGGGAGCTGTTTTTT.

This clone was picked up one time. This chain uses TRBV25-1 with TRBJ1-2; D gene uncertain. Trimming cost V 5 bases and J 5 bases, with 18 bases left between them. The CDR3 spans 15 residues. CDR1 MGHDK and CDR2 SYGVNS come from the germline V gene. The CDR3 DNA reads TGTGCCAGCAGTCCAATAGGTGTAAGGGAGTATGGCTACACCTTC. This sequence encodes CASSPIGVREYGYTF.

This clone was observed a single time. The V call is TRBV5-4, the J call TRBJ2-1; 9 bases agree with TRBD1. Trimming cost V 4 bases and J 3 bases; bases outside gene matches: 2. Germline CDR1 reads SGHNT; CDR2 reads YYREEE (reference sequence). CDR3 size: 14 residues. This CDR3 reads CASSRDRDYNEQFF. In DNA, the CDR3 is TGTGCCAGCAGCAGGGACAGGGACTACAATGAGCAGTTCTTC.

The CDR3 DNA follows: TGCAGTGCTAGTACCCCCAGGGGAAATCGCCACGAGCAGTACTTC. This gives the protein CSASTPRGNRHEQYF. J is TRBJ2-7 and V is TRBV20-1; tentatively, D is TRBD1 (6 bases). The ends were cut back, 3 bases at V and 5 bases at J, with 20 bases in the middle. CDR1 and CDR2 from the germline V gene are DFQATT and SNEGSKA (reference sequence). The CDR3 sequence is 15 residues long.

The J gene is TRBJ2-3, the V gene TRBV1; the table's D call, TRBD2, has no DNA check behind it. TRBV1 is a pseudogene. The CDR3 totals 15 residues. The CDR3 DNA reads TGCACCAGCAGCCTCGTCGGGGGGAGGACAGATACGCAGTATTTT. It is translated as CTSSLVGGRTDTQYF.